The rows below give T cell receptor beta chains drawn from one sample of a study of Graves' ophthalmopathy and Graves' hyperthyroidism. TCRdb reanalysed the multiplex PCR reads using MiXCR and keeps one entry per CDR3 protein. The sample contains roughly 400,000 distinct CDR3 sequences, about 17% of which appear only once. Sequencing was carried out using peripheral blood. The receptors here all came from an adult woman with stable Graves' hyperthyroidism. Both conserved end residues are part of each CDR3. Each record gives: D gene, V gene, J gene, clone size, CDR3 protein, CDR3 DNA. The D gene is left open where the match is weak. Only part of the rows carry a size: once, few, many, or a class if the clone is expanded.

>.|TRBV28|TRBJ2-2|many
CASSSSPTTGELFF
TGTGCCAGCAGCTCCTCCCCCACCACCGGGGAGCTGTTTTTT
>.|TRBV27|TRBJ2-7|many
CASSLLGLNEQYF
TGTGCCAGCAGTTTACTAGGACTAAACGAGCAGTACTTC
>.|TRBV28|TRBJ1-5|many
CASSFPTTGTWGNQPQHF
TGTGCCAGCAGTTTCCCGACAACAGGGACCTGGGGCAATCAGCCCCAGCATTTT
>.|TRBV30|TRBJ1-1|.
CAWSVQGFEAFF
TGTGCCTGGAGTGTACAAGGGTTTGAAGCTTTCTTT
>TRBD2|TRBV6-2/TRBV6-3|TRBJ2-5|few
CASRNTVAGGPETQYF
TGTGCCAGCAGAAACACCGTAGCGGGAGGGCCAGAGACCCAGTACTTC
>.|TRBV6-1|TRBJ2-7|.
CASSERSGAGAEQYF
TGTGCCAGCAGTGAACGTTCCGGGGCTGGGGCCGAGCAGTACTTC
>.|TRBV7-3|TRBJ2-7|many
CASSPGPGTYEQYF
TGTGCCAGCAGCCCCGGCCCTGGAACCTACGAGCAGTACTTC
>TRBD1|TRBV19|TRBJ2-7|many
CASSVHRDRQTYEQYF
TGTGCCAGTAGTGTCCACCGGGACAGGCAGACCTACGAGCAGTACTTC
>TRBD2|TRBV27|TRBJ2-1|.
CASSFRGGSSYNEQFF
TGTGCCAGCAGTTTTCGGGGGGGAAGCTCCTACAATGAGCAGTTCTTC
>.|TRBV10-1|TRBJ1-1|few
CASSEQGANTEAFF
TGCGCCAGCAGTGAACAGGGAGCGAACACTGAAGCTTTCTTT
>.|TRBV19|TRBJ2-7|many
CASRRRSHQNYEQYF
TGTGCCAGTAGAAGAAGGAGTCACCAGAACTACGAGCAGTACTTC
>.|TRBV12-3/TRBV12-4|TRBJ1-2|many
CASSLLLEGFGTF
TGTGCCAGCAGTCTCCTACTCGAGGGGTTCGGCACCTTC
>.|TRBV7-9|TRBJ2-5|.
CASSFIGETQYF
TGTGCCAGCAGCTTCATTGGGGAGACCCAGTACTTC
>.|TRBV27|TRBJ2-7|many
CASSPTSVRPYEQYF
TGTGCCAGCAGTCCGACCTCAGTTCGGCCGTACGAGCAGTACTTC
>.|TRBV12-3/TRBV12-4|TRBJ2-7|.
CASGPLAIHEQYF
TGTGCCAGCGGACCTCTAGCTATTCACGAGCAGTACTTC
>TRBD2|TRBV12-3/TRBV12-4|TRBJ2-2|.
CASSLPGGPNTGELFF
TGTGCCAGCAGTTTGCCGGGAGGACCGAACACCGGGGAGCTGTTTTTT
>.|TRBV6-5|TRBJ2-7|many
CASSYDGPYEQYF
TGTGCCAGCAGTTACGATGGGCCCTACGAGCAGTACTTC